This TCR beta chain was recovered during a study of blood T cell repertoires in COVID-19. As for the study in general: Acute-phase and convalescent COVID-19 samples originated in the United States, Italy and Spain. PBMCs, B-cell-depleted T cells, or T cells were the source of the cDNA or gDNA that made up the material.

Germline CDR1 reads SGHDN; CDR2 reads FVKESK. The CDR3 runs 16 residues. V lost 3 bases and J 3 bases, leaving 15 bases between the germline ends. Profiled with immunoSEQ multiplex PCR; TCRdb holds only in-frame clones, not every one. The data show approximately 170,000 clones, 65% to 85% seen once. This clone was counted once. Material for sequencing was peripheral blood. The TCR originated in a man between 60 and 70 years old with active or convalescent COVID-19. The chain couples TRBV14 to TRBJ2-1; tentatively, D is TRBD2 (6 bases). CDR3 sequence reads: CASSHPAGSLYNEQFF. The CDR3 DNA reads TGTGCCAGCAGCCACCCCGCCGGGAGTCTCTACAATGAGCAGTTCTTC.